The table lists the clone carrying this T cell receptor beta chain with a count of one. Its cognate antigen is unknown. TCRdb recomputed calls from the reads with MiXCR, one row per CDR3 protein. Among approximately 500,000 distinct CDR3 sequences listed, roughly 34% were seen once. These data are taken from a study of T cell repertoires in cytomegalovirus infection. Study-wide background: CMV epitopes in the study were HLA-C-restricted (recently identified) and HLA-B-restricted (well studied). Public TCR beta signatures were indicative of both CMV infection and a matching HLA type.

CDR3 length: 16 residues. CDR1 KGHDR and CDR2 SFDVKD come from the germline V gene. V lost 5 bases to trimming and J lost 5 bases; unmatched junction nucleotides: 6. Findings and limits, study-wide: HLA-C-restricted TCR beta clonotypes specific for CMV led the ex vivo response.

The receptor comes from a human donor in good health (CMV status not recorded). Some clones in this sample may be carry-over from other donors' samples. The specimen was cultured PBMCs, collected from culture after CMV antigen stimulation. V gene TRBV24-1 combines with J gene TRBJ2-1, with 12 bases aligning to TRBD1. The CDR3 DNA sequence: TGTGCCACCAGTGCCGCCGGGACAGGGGGCCACAATGAGCAGTTCTTC. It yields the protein CATSAAGTGGHNEQFF.